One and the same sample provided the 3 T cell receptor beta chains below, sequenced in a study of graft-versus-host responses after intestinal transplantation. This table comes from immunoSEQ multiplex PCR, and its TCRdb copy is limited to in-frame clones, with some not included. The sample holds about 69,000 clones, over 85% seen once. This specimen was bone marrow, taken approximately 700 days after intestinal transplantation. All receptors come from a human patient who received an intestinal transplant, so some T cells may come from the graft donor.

Here the CDR3 reads CASSELAGLETQYF. The CDR3 nucleotides read TGTGCCAGCAGCGAACTAGCGGGGCTGGAGACCCAGTACTTC. This chain joins TRBV7-2 and TRBJ2-5; 10 nucleotides line up with TRBD2. Germline V gene data show CDR1 as SGHTA and CDR2 as FQGNSA. The V segment lost 5 bases and the J segment 5 bases; nucleotides outside the gene matches: 5. The CDR3 is 14 residues long. Full variable domain (missing parts from reference TRBV7-2 and TRBJ2-5): GAGVSQSPSNKVTEKGKDVELRCDPISGHTALYWYRQSLGQGLEFLIYFQGNSAPDKSGLPSDRFSAERTGGSVSTLTIQRTQQEDSAVYLCASSELAGLETQYFGPGTRLLVL.

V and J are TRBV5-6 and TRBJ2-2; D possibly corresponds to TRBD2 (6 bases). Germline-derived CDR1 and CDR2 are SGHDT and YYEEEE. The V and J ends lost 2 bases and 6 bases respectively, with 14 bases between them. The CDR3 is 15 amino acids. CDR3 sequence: CASSFGGEGAGELFF. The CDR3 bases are TGTGCCAGCAGCTTTGGAGGGGAAGGGGCCGGGGAGCTGTTTTTT.

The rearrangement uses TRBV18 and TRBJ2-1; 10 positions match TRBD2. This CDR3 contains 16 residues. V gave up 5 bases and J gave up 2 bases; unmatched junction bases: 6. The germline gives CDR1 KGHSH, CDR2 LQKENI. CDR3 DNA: TGTGCCAGCTCATCGCTAGCGGGGGTTACCTACAATGAGCAGTTCTTC. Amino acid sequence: CASSSLAGVTYNEQFF.